The 15 T cell receptor beta chains below all came from one sample that was sequenced in a study of OX40 agonist ivuxolimab in advanced cancers. Clones were read by immunoSEQ multiplex PCR, and TCRdb kept only the in-frame ones, dropping some. Of 92,000 or so clones listed, about nine tenths are singletons. The sample consisted of CD4+ or CD8+ T cells sorted from blood, taken in a trial of the OX40 agonist ivuxolimab. Source of these receptors: an adult with an advanced solid tumor such as melanoma, head and neck, liver or kidney cancer.

The rearrangement joins TRBV21-1 to TRBJ2-7. TRBV21-1 is annotated as a pseudogene. The CDR3 loop spans 15 amino acids. CDR3 sequence reads: CASSRRRRARDEQYF. CDR3 DNA: TGTGCCAGCTCCCGGAGACGCAGGGCGAGGGATGAGCAGTACTTC.

The V gene is TRBV28, the J gene TRBJ1-6; unclear D gene. Germline assignment: CDR1 MDHEN and CDR2 SYDVKM. This CDR3 is built from 17 residues. V was shortened by 3 bases and J by 0 bases, with 12 bases between the two germline ends. In DNA, the CDR3 is TGTGCCAGCAGTTTTCTCGACACCCGCTCCTATAATTCACCCCTCCACTTT. Translated, it gives CASSFLDTRSYNSPLHF.

The chain combines TRBV29-1 with TRBJ2-7; D may be TRBD1 (6 bases). Germline V gives CDR1 SQVTM, CDR2 ANQGSEA. The CDR3 covers 12 residues. Trimming left V 5 bases short and J 4 bases short, with 12 bases between. CDR3 bases: TGCAGCGTTACCAACGACAGGTACGAGCAGTACTTC. It specifies CSVTNDRYEQYF.

The chain joins TRBV27 to TRBJ1-2, with TRBD1 matching over 9 bases. CDR1 and CDR2 (germline): MNHEY, SMNVEV (reference sequence). With V trimmed by 6 bases and J by 4 bases, 3 bases remained unmatched. CDR3 size: 13 residues. CDR3 DNA: TGTGCCAGCAGCGACAGGGGGAGCTATGGCTACACCTTC. Translating it yields CASSDRGSYGYTF.

J is TRBJ2-3 and V is TRBV14; D is uncertain. The CDR3 covers 17 residues. The germline gives CDR1 SGHDN, CDR2 FVKESK. V lost 0 bases, J lost 0 bases, and 13 bases lay in between. This chain's CDR3 is CASSQDWTPASTDTQYF. The CDR3 region has the DNA TGTGCCAGCAGCCAAGATTGGACCCCGGCTAGCACAGATACGCAGTATTTT.

This chain joins TRBV5-5 and TRBJ1-3; unclear D gene. The CDR3 is 17 residues long. Trimming cost V 0 bases and J 2 bases, with 15 bases left between them. Germline-derived CDR1 and CDR2 are SGHKS and YYEKEE (reference sequence). The CDR3 DNA is TGTGCCAGCAGCTTGGCCCTTTTGGTAGGGACTGGAAACACCATATATTTT. Translating gives CASSLALLVGTGNTIYF.

J is TRBJ2-1 and V is TRBV5-1, with D hard to call. Between the trimmed V and J ends, which lost 0 bases and 0 bases, there was a span of 1 base. The CDR3 sequence is 13 residues long. Germline V gives CDR1 SGHRS, CDR2 YFSETQ. CDR3 loop: CASSLGSYNEQFF. The DNA for the CDR3 is TGCGCCAGCAGCTTGGGCTCCTACAATGAGCAGTTCTTC.

In its sample, this clone was seen once. The genes are TRBV6-5 and TRBJ2-1, with D unresolved. Germline CDR1 reads MNHEY; CDR2 reads SVGAGI. Trimming took off 2 bases at V and 8 bases at J, with 13 bases between the two ends. The CDR3 spans 14 residues. This chain's CDR3 is CASSYLSKAHEQFF. The CDR3 region has the DNA TGTGCCAGCAGTTACCTGAGTAAAGCCCATGAGCAGTTCTTC.

This chain connects TRBV2 to TRBJ2-5; 7 bases match TRBD2. The CDR3 extends over 15 amino acids. Unmatched junction bases numbered 11, after V lost 5 bases and J lost 5 bases. CDR1 is SNHLY, CDR2 FYNNEI, per germline. The CDR3 sequence: CASSPGTIKGETQYF. The CDR3 DNA sequence: TGTGCCAGCAGTCCCGGGACTATTAAGGGGGAGACCCAGTACTTC.

The V gene is TRBV7-3, the J gene TRBJ2-2; 9 bases fit TRBD1. Germline CDR1 and CDR2: SGHTA and FQGTGA. V was pared by 5 bases and J by 6 bases, with 7 bases of the junction left unmatched. There are 15 residues in the CDR3. The CDR3 DNA sequence: TGTGCCAGCAGCCCAACAGGGGGCATATCCGGGGAGCTGTTTTTT. This codes for CASSPTGGISGELFF.

This chain uses TRBV4-1 with TRBJ1-1; D perhaps matches TRBD1 (6 bases). Trimming removed 1 base at V and 1 base at J, with 10 bases between. There are 15 residues in the CDR3. Looked up from germline, CDR1 is MGHRA and CDR2 is YSYEKL. The CDR3 nucleotides read TGCGCCAGCAGCCAAGCTTCGACAGGGAACACTGAAGCTTTCTTT. Its protein is CASSQASTGNTEAFF.

This sequence joins TRBV12-5 and TRBJ2-5; 8 nucleotides agree with TRBD2. V trimming: 6 bases; J trimming: 2 bases; junction bases outside the gene matches: 8. This CDR3 comprises 15 residues. Germline values: CDR1 LGHNT, CDR2 FRNRAP. The chain's CDR3 is CASGSGTRSQETQYF. CDR3 DNA: TGTGCTAGTGGCTCCGGGACTAGGTCACAAGAGACCCAGTACTTC.

This clone was counted a single time. The chain links TRBV27 to TRBJ2-1, with 8 nucleotides matching TRBD1. From germline, CDR1 is MNHEY and CDR2 SMNVEV (reference sequence). There are 16 residues in the CDR3. The ends lost 2 bases at V and 3 bases at J; junction bases unmatched: 6. The CDR3 sequence: CASSLSGQGLYNEQFF. The CDR3 bases are TGTGCCAGCAGTTTAAGCGGACAGGGACTCTACAATGAGCAGTTCTTC.

The chain links TRBV10-3 to TRBJ2-1, with D possibly matching TRBD1 (5 bases). Germline CDR1 reads ENHRY; CDR2 reads SYGVKD. The CDR3 loop spans 13 amino acids. V gave up 2 bases and J gave up 6 bases, with 8 bases separating them. CDR3 in DNA: TGTGCCATCAGTGAGGGCAGGGTCAATGAGCAGTTCTTC. As protein: CAISEGRVNEQFF.

Notes on this clone: Other nucleotide sequences in the sample specify the same CDR3. V gene TRBV5-4 combines with J gene TRBJ1-2, with 7 nucleotides matching TRBD1. The V gene end was trimmed by 4 bases and the J gene end by 8 bases; junction bases not matched to a gene: 11. The germline V gene encodes CDR1 SGHNT and CDR2 YYREEE (reference sequence). The CDR3 is 14 amino acids. The CDR3 loop is CASSLGGQWEGYTF. CDR3 DNA: TGTGCCAGCAGCCTAGGGGGACAGTGGGAAGGCTACACCTTC. The full variable domain, in which reference TRBV5-4 and TRBJ1-2 provide the parts outside the CDR3, is ETGVTQSPTHLIKTRGQQVTLRCSSQSGHNTVSWYQQALGQGPQFIFQYYREEENGRGNFPPRFSGLQFPNYSSELNVNALELDDSALYLCASSLGGQWEGYTFGSGTRLTVV.